What follows are 9 T cell receptor beta chains derived from one specimen sequenced in a study of CD8+CD57+ T cells in acquired aplastic anemia. Genomic DNA constituted the template upon which TCR beta VDJ and CDR3 profiling was performed. TCRdb re-called the reads through MiXCR, storing one row per CDR3 protein. Seen here are about 120,000 distinct CDR3 sequences, about 60% observed once, and the top ten hold roughly 30%. The sequenced patients had an expansion of CD8+CD57+ cells seen by flow cytometry. Sequencing was done on a sample of sorted CD4+, CD8+, or CD8+CD57+ T cells (not recorded which) from PBMCs. The source is a human donor with aplastic anemia.

V gene TRBV19 combines with J gene TRBJ1-1; no firm D call. The CDR3 totals 10 residues. The germline gives CDR1 LNHDA, CDR2 SQIVND (reference sequence). The germline V and J ends were trimmed by 5 bases and 6 bases, with 4 bases remaining between them. The CDR3 DNA reads TGTGCCAGTAGTTCCGCTGAAGCTTTCTTT. Translation: CASSSAEAFF.

The V call is TRBV29-1, the J call TRBJ2-3; TRBD2 is a possible D gene (5 bases). Germline V gene sequence: CDR1 SQVTM, CDR2 ANQGSEA. The CDR3 extends over 13 amino acids. Trimming took 5 bases from V and 0 from J, leaving 9 bases between them. The CDR3 here is CSVTGLSTDTQYF. DNA for the CDR3: TGCAGCGTTACCGGACTGAGCACAGATACGCAGTATTTT.

As regards this clonotype: A junction boundary mismatches the germline segment, possibly from a read error. This sequence joins TRBV7-2 and TRBJ2-5; 8 nucleotides line up with TRBD1. Germline V CDR1 and CDR2: SGHTA, FQGNSA. This CDR3 contains 15 residues. CDR3 residues: CASSAGTGHQETRYF. DNA for the CDR3: TGTGCCAGCAGCGCTGGGACAGGCCACCAAGAGACCCGGTACTTC.

The rearrangement joins TRBV25-1 to TRBJ1-1; D possibly corresponds to TRBD1 (6 bases). Trimming left V 6 bases short and J 8 bases short, with 22 bases between. The CDR3 is 15 residues long. CDR1 is MGHDK, CDR2 SYGVNS, per germline. The CDR3 protein is CASSITNGQPNEAFF. DNA for the CDR3: TGTGCCAGCAGCATAACAAACGGACAGCCGAACGAAGCTTTCTTT.

This clonotype showed up just a few times. The V gene is TRBV2, the J gene TRBJ1-6; D gene uncertain. CDR1 is SNHLY, CDR2 FYNNEI, per germline. The CDR3 sequence is 14 residues long. V gave up 2 bases and J gave up 6 bases, with 8 bases separating them. Here the CDR3 reads CASSERGRNSPLHF. In DNA form, the CDR3 reads TGTGCCAGCAGTGAAAGAGGGCGTAATTCACCCCTCCACTTT.

This clonotype has a single count. The V call is TRBV2, the J call TRBJ1-1; D is unresolved. V lost 0 bases and J lost 0, with 11 bases in between. The CDR3 contains 16 residues. Looked up from germline, CDR1 is SNHLY and CDR2 is FYNNEI. CDR3 protein: CASSEAFRPMNTEAFF. In DNA form, the CDR3 reads TGTGCCAGCAGTGAAGCGTTTCGTCCGATGAACACTGAAGCTTTCTTT.

This clonotype was seen repeatedly, ten times or more. V and J are TRBV12-5 and TRBJ2-1, with a tentative D call TRBD2 (5 bases). The ends were cut back, 5 bases at V and 10 bases at J, with 12 bases in the middle. CDR3 size: 12 residues. Germline V gene sequence: CDR1 LGHNT, CDR2 FRNRAP. CDR3 sequence reads: CASGVWGEEQFF. The CDR3 region has the DNA TGTGCTAGTGGTGTCTGGGGAGAGGAGCAGTTCTTC.

The rearrangement links TRBV15 to TRBJ2-5, with 9 nucleotides matching TRBD2. Germline V gene sequence: CDR1 LNHNV, CDR2 YYDKDF (reference sequence). J lost 4 bases, V lost 1 base, and 7 bases had no gene match. The CDR3 length is 16 residues. The chain's CDR3 is CATSRAGSGSPETQYF. The CDR3, as DNA: TGTGCCACCAGCAGAGCAGGTAGCGGGAGCCCAGAGACCCAGTACTTC.

On this clonotype: This may come from a read error, since a much larger clone is one base off. This chain connects TRBV5-1 to TRBJ2-1, with D perhaps TRBD1 (5 bases). The ends were cut back, 2 bases at V and 7 bases at J, with 13 bases in the middle. This CDR3 contains 14 residues. Germline values: CDR1 SGHRS, CDR2 YFSETQ. CDR3 nucleotide sequence: TGCGCCAGCAGCTTTTATGGGGCGGAGAATGAGCAGTTCTTC. Amino acids: CASSFYGAENEQFF.